A single sample is the source of the 28 T cell receptor beta chains below, sequenced in a study of blood T cells in healthy people across ages. A second PCR, run for roughly 6 to 11 cycles, used a sample-barcoded 5' primer plus a J-beta primer mix. TCRdb redid the calling of the 5' RACE reads with MiXCR, one entry per CDR3 protein. Here the sample spans 1,300,000 or so distinct CDR3 sequences, around 59% being singletons. The sequencing sample was made of blood. The receptors were sampled from a man younger than 35 in good health.

This clonotype showed up just a few times. V and J are TRBV10-3 and TRBJ2-5; no firm D call. This CDR3 has 14 residues. V shed 7 bases and J shed 0 bases, with 12 bases lying between them. Germline-derived CDR1 and CDR2 are ENHRY and SYGVKD. The DNA of the CDR3 is TGTGCCATCACTGGCGGTTCGGACCAAGAGACCCAGTACTTC. It is translated as CAITGGSDQETQYF.

The chain links TRBV12-3 or TRBV12-4 to TRBJ2-2, with unresolved D. The CDR3 length is 12 residues. The germline V and J ends were trimmed by 3 bases and 8 bases, with 7 bases remaining between them. The DNA for the CDR3 is TGTGCCAGCAGTTTCCCTCAAGGGGAGCTGTTTTTT. It codes for CASSFPQGELFF.

This clonotype came up a few times. The chain is built from TRBV4-1 and TRBJ1-2, with unresolved D. V was cut by 1 base and J by 2 bases, with 5 bases left in between. CDR3 size: 13 residues. Germline CDR1 reads MGHRA; CDR2 reads YSYEKL. The CDR3 DNA follows: TGCGCCAGCAGCCAAGGGATAAACTATGGCTACACCTTC. Translating it yields CASSQGINYGYTF.

This clonotype has a single count. The chain is built from TRBV7-2 and TRBJ2-3; D is uncertain. CDR1 SGHTA and CDR2 FQGNSA come from the germline V gene. The V end was cut by 2 bases, the J end by 2 bases, with 8 bases between. The CDR3 runs 14 residues. The CDR3 spells CASSLTPTTDTQYF. The DNA for the CDR3 is TGTGCCAGCAGCTTAACACCGACCACAGATACGCAGTATTTT.

The chain combines TRBV7-2 with TRBJ2-5, with TRBD2 identical over 8 bases. J was trimmed by 5 bases and V by 5 bases; bases with no gene match: 10. The CDR3 sequence is 15 residues long. CDR1 is SGHTA, CDR2 FQGNSA, per germline. The CDR3 is CASSLSAGGAETQYF. The CDR3, as DNA: TGTGCCAGCAGCCTATCGGCGGGGGGCGCGGAGACCCAGTACTTC.

This clonotype was seen only a few times. The gene calls are TRBV6-5 and TRBJ2-4; perhaps TRBD1 as D (6 bases). Germline V gene data show CDR1 as MNHEY and CDR2 as SVGAGI. Deletions cut 5 bases from V and 3 bases from J, with 11 bases between. The CDR3 is 14 amino acids. The CDR3 DNA sequence: TGTGCCAGCAGTGATGGACAGCTCAAAAACATTCAGTACTTC. Translated, it gives CASSDGQLKNIQYF.

This rearrangement joins TRBV5-1 to TRBJ2-7; the D gene is possibly TRBD2 (7 bases). CDR3 length equals 13 residues. The V end lost 4 bases, the J end lost 5 bases, and 13 bases lay between the germline ends. CDR1 and CDR2 (germline): SGHRS, YFSETQ. The CDR3: CASSVPGGHEQYF. CDR3 nucleotide sequence: TGCGCCAGCAGCGTGCCGGGGGGCCACGAGCAGTACTTC.

The V call is TRBV11-2, the J call TRBJ2-5, with D unclear. TRBJ2-7 matches the DNA end more closely, so the J call is doubtful. The CDR3 has 15 amino acids. CDR1 and CDR2 from the germline V gene are SGHAT and FQNNGV. CDR3: CASSPLKGPYYEQYF. The CDR3 DNA follows: TGTGCCAGCAGCCCCTTGAAGGGCCCCTACTACGAGCAGTACTTC.

This clonotype was seen only once. At one end, the junction sequence differs from germline, possibly due to a read error. The gene calls are TRBV12-3 or TRBV12-4 and TRBJ1-1, with D maybe TRBD1 (5 bases). The CDR3 runs to 14 residues. CDR3 in amino acids: CASSLGGLKTEAFF. Here the CDR3 DNA reads TGTGCCAGCAGTTTGGGGGGGTTGAAAACTGAAGCTTTCTTT.

This clonotype was seen more than once but under ten times. V and J are TRBV10-3 and TRBJ2-5; D perhaps matches TRBD2 (5 bases). The V gene lost 3 bases and the J gene lost 1 base, with 12 bases spanning the gap. The CDR3 has 15 residues. Germline-derived CDR1 and CDR2 are ENHRY and SYGVKD. CDR3 residues: CAISDSDRGQETQYF. The CDR3 bases are TGTGCCATCAGTGATTCTGACCGGGGCCAAGAGACCCAGTACTTC.

This sequence joins TRBV3-1 and TRBJ1-2; 10 bases fit TRBD1. The CDR3 sequence is 14 residues long. V gave up 3 bases and J gave up 6 bases; unmatched junction bases: 4. Germline V gives CDR1 LGHDT, CDR2 YNNKEL (reference sequence). CDR3 in DNA: TGTGCCAGCAGCCAGGCCGGGACAGGGGATGGCTACACCTTC. Translating gives CASSQAGTGDGYTF.

The J gene is TRBJ2-1, the V gene TRBV7-9, with D maybe TRBD2 (5 bases). The CDR3 runs to 14 residues. Deletions cut 2 bases from V and 3 bases from J, with 8 bases between. Germline CDR1 is SEHNR and CDR2 is FQNEAQ (reference sequence). The CDR3 DNA is TGTGCCAGCAGCTTACTAGCAGTCTACAATGAGCAGTTCTTC. It translates to CASSLLAVYNEQFF.

J is TRBJ2-5 and V is TRBV20-1, with D hard to call. V lost 1 base and J lost 11, with 14 bases in between. Germline V gives CDR1 DFQATT, CDR2 SNEGSKA (reference sequence). The CDR3 has 12 residues. CDR3 in amino acids: CSARVPSAEQYF. CDR3 sequence (DNA): TGCAGTGCTAGAGTCCCTAGTGCTGAGCAGTACTTC.

In its sample, this clonotype was seen a few times. The J gene is TRBJ2-2, the V gene TRBV2; D is possibly TRBD1 or TRBD2 (5 bases each). V was trimmed by 8 bases and J by 3 bases, leaving 10 bases between them. The CDR3 length is 13 residues. Per the germline V gene, CDR1 is SNHLY and CDR2 is FYNNEI. Here the CDR3 reads CASFGDHTGELFF. CDR3 nucleotide sequence: TGTGCCAGCTTCGGGGACCACACCGGGGAGCTGTTTTTT.

This clonotype was seen just once. Germline and junction disagree at one end, which may indicate a read error. CDR3 sequence (DNA): TGTGCTAGCAGCCCTACACTAGCGGGCCAAGAGACCCAGTACTTC. This encodes CASSPTLAGQETQYF. V and J are TRBV7-7 and TRBJ2-5; 9 bases agree with TRBD2. From germline, CDR1 is SSHAT and CDR2 FNYEAQ (reference sequence). The length of the CDR3 is 15 residues. Looking up the rest from reference TRBV7-7 and TRBJ2-5 gives the full variable domain: GAGVSQSPRYKVTKRGQDVTLRCDPISSHATLYWYQQALGQGPEFLTYFNYEAQPDKSGLPSDRFSAERPEGSISTLTIQRTEQRDSAMYRCASSPTLAGQETQYFGPGTRLLVL.

This clonotype came up many times. The CDR3: CASSLGSSYNEQFF. The DNA for the CDR3 is TGTGCCAGCAGCTTAGGTAGCTCCTACAATGAGCAGTTCTTC. The chain uses TRBV27 and TRBJ2-1; D ambiguous. V was clipped by 6 bases and J by 0 bases, with 9 bases between them. Germline V gene sequence: CDR1 MNHEY, CDR2 SMNVEV (reference sequence). The CDR3 contains 14 residues.

This chain connects TRBV12-3 or TRBV12-4 to TRBJ2-1, with TRBD1 as a possible D gene (6 bases). The V gene lost 5 bases and the J gene lost 13 bases, with 21 bases spanning the gap. This CDR3 spans 14 amino acids. CDR3 DNA sequence: TGTGCCAGCAGTACCCATACAGGGAAAGAGACCCAGTTCTTC. As protein: CASSTHTGKETQFF.

The V call is TRBV28, the J call TRBJ1-2; D remains ambiguous. This CDR3 is 10 amino acids long. Germline CDR1 is MDHEN and CDR2 is SYDVKM. V was cut by 6 bases and J by 8 bases, with 7 bases left in between. The CDR3 DNA reads TGTGCCAGCAGACGGGGAGGCTACACCTTC. Its translation is CASRRGGYTF.

The CDR3 here is CASRSGLSGTDTQYF. CDR3 in DNA: TGTGCCAGCAGATCTGGTCTCTCTGGCACAGATACGCAGTATTTT. The chain is built from TRBV12-3 or TRBV12-4 and TRBJ2-3, with D uncertain. The CDR3 has 15 residues. Trimming cost V 6 bases and J 1 base, with 14 bases left between them.

V is TRBV12-3 or TRBV12-4 and J is TRBJ2-1; 8 bases fit TRBD1. The CDR3 loop spans 13 amino acids. Trimming took 4 bases from V and 10 from J; bases not matched to a gene: 6. The CDR3 region is CASSYRGTWEQFF. CDR3 DNA sequence: TGTGCCAGCAGTTACAGGGGGACGTGGGAGCAGTTCTTC.

The chain has TRBV5-6 and TRBJ1-5; D is unclear. V dropped 0 bases and J dropped 0 bases, with 10 bases sitting between them. Per germline, CDR1 SGHDT and CDR2 YYEEEE. The CDR3 length is 16 residues. The CDR3 DNA sequence: TGTGCCAGCAGCTTGGCCGGCAGCTATAGCAATCAGCCCCAGCATTTT. Its protein is CASSLAGSYSNQPQHF.

This chain links TRBV3-1 with TRBJ1-2; D is uncertain. The CDR3 contains 13 residues. Trimming took 3 bases from V and 8 from J, leaving 13 bases between them. Germline V lookup: CDR1 LGHDT, CDR2 YNNKEL (reference sequence). The DNA of the CDR3 is TGTGCCAGCAGCCATGGACCGGGCGGCGGCTACACCTTC. Translated, it gives CASSHGPGGGYTF.

The rearrangement uses TRBV6-6 and TRBJ1-4, with a tentative D call TRBD1 (5 bases). This CDR3 spans 15 amino acids. From germline, CDR1 is MNHNY and CDR2 SVGAGI (reference sequence). Trimming pared 1 base from V and 5 bases from J, leaving 11 bases between. The CDR3 reads CASSYWRRGNEKLFF. The DNA for the CDR3 is TGTGCCAGCAGTTACTGGCGGAGGGGCAATGAAAAACTGTTTTTT.

The V gene is TRBV10-1, the J gene TRBJ1-2; D possibly corresponds to TRBD1 (5 bases). V was pared by 6 bases and J by 4 bases, with 18 bases between. CDR1 and CDR2 (germline): WNHNN, SYGVQD (reference sequence). The CDR3 sequence is 15 residues long. This CDR3 is CASSLRKGGGYGYTF. DNA of the CDR3: TGCGCCAGCAGCTTGAGGAAGGGTGGGGGCTATGGCTACACCTTC.

This clonotype was found once. The genes are TRBV7-9 and TRBJ2-1; TRBD2 matches 7 bases. There are 16 residues in the CDR3. The trim removed 7 bases at V and 0 bases at J, leaving 9 bases unmatched. The germline V gene encodes CDR1 SEHNR and CDR2 FQNEAQ (reference sequence). CDR3 region: CASTGDGGISYNEQFF. The CDR3 coding sequence is TGTGCCAGCACCGGGGACGGGGGGATCTCCTACAATGAGCAGTTCTTC.

CDR3 protein: CASSLAPGIRPNYGYTF. Written as DNA, the CDR3 is TGTGCCAGCAGCTTAGCGCCGGGGATTAGACCTAACTATGGCTACACCTTC. This chain connects TRBV7-9 to TRBJ1-2; the D is unclear. Germline CDR1 reads SEHNR; CDR2 reads FQNEAQ (reference sequence). Trimming pared 0 bases from V and 0 bases from J, leaving 14 bases between. The CDR3 has 17 residues. Full variable domain (remainder filled in from reference TRBV7-9 and TRBJ1-2): DTGVSQNPRHKITKRGQNVTFRCDPISEHNRLYWYRQTLGQGPEFLTYFQNEAQLEKSRLLSDRFSAERPKGSFSTLEIQRTEQGDSAMYLCASSLAPGIRPNYGYTFGSGTRLTVV.

The chain uses TRBV5-1 and TRBJ2-3; D is uncertain. The CDR3 is made up of 15 amino acids. The V end was cut by 0 bases, the J end by 4 bases, with 12 bases between. Germline assignment: CDR1 SGHRS and CDR2 YFSETQ. The CDR3: CASSLEGRVADTQYF. CDR3 DNA sequence: TGCGCCAGCAGCTTGGAAGGGCGAGTGGCAGATACGCAGTATTTT.

J is TRBJ2-3 and V is TRBV24-1; tentatively, D is TRBD1 (5 bases). CDR1 and CDR2 from the germline V gene are KGHDR and SFDVKD. Trimming pared 4 bases from V and 2 bases from J, leaving 12 bases between. This CDR3 contains 15 residues. CDR3 bases: TGTGCCACCAGTGACCTGACAGAGAACACAGATACGCAGTATTTT. This encodes CATSDLTENTDTQYF.